These 30 T cell receptor beta chains came from one sample sequenced in a study of T cell changes during pregnancy in multiple sclerosis. Clones were sequenced by immunoSEQ multiplex PCR, and TCRdb holds only the in-frame ones, with some missing. Seen here are some 30,000 clones, about nine tenths observed once, and the top ten hold roughly 7.9%. The material sequenced was CD8+ T cells from peripheral blood mononuclear cells, taken before pregnancy. The receptors here all came from a female donor with multiple sclerosis, enrolled in a pregnancy study.

The chain is built from TRBV7-8 and TRBJ2-1, with D perhaps TRBD1 (6 bases). Germline CDR1 SGHVS, CDR2 FQNEAQ. The CDR3 spans 16 residues. The V and J ends lost 1 base and 5 bases respectively, with 15 bases between them. CDR3 sequence (DNA): TGTGCCAGCAGCTTAGGGGGTGGGACACCCAACAATGAGCAGTTCTTC. Translation: CASSLGGGTPNNEQFF.

This clone was counted once. The chain carries TRBV6-1 and TRBJ1-5; D not resolved. CDR3 length equals 17 residues. The V gene lost 1 base and the J gene lost 0 bases, with 13 bases spanning the gap. Per the germline V gene, CDR1 is MNHNS and CDR2 is SASEGT. Here the CDR3 DNA reads TGTGCCAGCAGTGAAGAAGACACAAGCTATAGCAATCAGCCCCAGCATTTT. It yields the protein CASSEEDTSYSNQPQHF.

The genes are TRBV7-9 and TRBJ2-3, with 8 positions matching TRBD2. Germline V lookup: CDR1 SEHNR, CDR2 FQNEAQ (reference sequence). With V trimmed by 3 bases and J by 3 bases, 8 bases remained unmatched. CDR3 length: 16 residues. CDR3 loop: CASSFPGLEVTDTQYF. The CDR3, as DNA: TGTGCCAGCAGCTTCCCGGGACTAGAGGTGACAGATACGCAGTATTTT.

This sequence joins TRBV19 and TRBJ1-1; a possible D gene is TRBD1 (5 bases). Germline values: CDR1 LNHDA, CDR2 SQIVND (reference sequence). V lost 3 bases and J lost 1, with 12 bases in between. The CDR3 runs 15 residues. The chain's CDR3 is CASSILVTGNTEAFF. The CDR3 region has the DNA TGTGCCAGTAGTATTCTAGTAACAGGGAACACTGAAGCTTTCTTT.

The chain joins TRBV6-5 to TRBJ2-3, with 8 bases identical to TRBD2. V trimming: 4 bases; J trimming: 1 base; junction bases outside the gene matches: 4. The CDR3 length is 15 residues. Per germline, CDR1 MNHEY and CDR2 SVGAGI. CDR3 nucleotide sequence: TGTGCCAGCAGTTGGGGACTAGGCGGCACAGATACGCAGTATTTT. Residues: CASSWGLGGTDTQYF.

The genes are TRBV9 and TRBJ2-1, with 9 positions matching TRBD2. Germline-derived CDR1 and CDR2 are SGDLS and YYNGEE. The CDR3 extends over 16 amino acids. V was clipped by 4 bases and J by 8 bases; unmatched bases: 13. CDR3 protein: CASSPFGLAGEDEQFF. In DNA, the CDR3 is TGTGCCAGCAGCCCATTCGGGTTAGCGGGAGAAGATGAGCAGTTCTTC.

The chain links TRBV28 to TRBJ2-1, with 13 bases identical to TRBD2. The germline gives CDR1 MDHEN, CDR2 SYDVKM. V dropped 6 bases and J dropped 3; count of bases not matched to a gene: 20. The CDR3 is 21 residues long. CDR3 sequence: CASRPETSGRSTIRDYNEQFF. The CDR3 bases are TGTGCCAGCAGACCGGAGACTAGCGGGAGGAGTACTATACGAGACTACAATGAGCAGTTCTTC.

The chain combines TRBV29-1 with TRBJ2-1, with 8 bases aligning to TRBD1. Germline-derived CDR1 and CDR2 are SQVTM and ANQGSEA. V dropped 7 bases and J dropped 1; count of bases not matched to a gene: 9. The CDR3 is 15 residues long. The CDR3 sequence: CSGRQGTVSYNEQFF. CDR3 DNA sequence: TGCAGCGGGAGACAGGGGACTGTATCCTACAATGAGCAGTTCTTC.

The chain links TRBV29-1 to TRBJ2-5; 9 bases align to TRBD2. J gave up 0 bases and V 1 base, and 3 bases lay outside the gene matches. The germline CDR1 and CDR2 sequences are SQVTM and ANQGSEA. The CDR3 is 15 amino acids. CDR3 sequence (DNA): TGCAGCGTTGAAGGACTAGCGGTAGACCAAGAGACCCAGTACTTC. Its protein is CSVEGLAVDQETQYF.

The chain uses TRBV7-2 and TRBJ2-1; D might be TRBD2 (5 bases). CDR1 SGHTA and CDR2 FQGNSA come from the germline V gene. V was pared by 4 bases and J by 4 bases, with 8 bases between. The CDR3 has 13 residues. The CDR3, as DNA: TGTGCCAGCAGCTCACTAGATTACAATGAGCAGTTCTTC. Translating it yields CASSSLDYNEQFF.

The V call is TRBV4-3, the J call TRBJ2-6, with a tentative D call TRBD1 (6 bases). Per germline, CDR1 LGHNA and CDR2 YSLEER. The CDR3 runs to 18 residues. Trimming stripped 0 bases from V and 2 bases from J, with 14 bases between. DNA for the CDR3: TGCGCCAGCAGCCAAGATCTGGACAGAACGACTGGGGCCAACGTCCTGACTTTC. Protein sequence: CASSQDLDRTTGANVLTF.

The genes are TRBV27 and TRBJ2-3; 11 nucleotides match TRBD2. The CDR3 runs to 18 residues. Germline CDR1 MNHEY, CDR2 SMNVEV (reference sequence). The V gene end was trimmed by 4 bases and the J gene end by 2 bases; junction bases not matched to a gene: 11. CDR3 in amino acids: CASSSIPGLAGDTDTQYF. The CDR3 region has the DNA TGTGCCAGCAGTTCTATCCCCGGACTAGCGGGTGACACAGATACGCAGTATTTT.

The chain is built from TRBV30 and TRBJ2-1; TRBD2 matches at 13 bases. This CDR3 comprises 19 residues. V trimming: 0 bases; J trimming: 4 bases; junction bases outside the gene matches: 12. Germline loops: CDR1 GTSNPN, CDR2 SVGIG (reference sequence). CDR3 loop: CAWSVLAGGPGVLYNEQFF. The CDR3 nucleotides read TGTGCCTGGAGTGTACTAGCGGGAGGGCCAGGGGTTTTATACAATGAGCAGTTCTTC.

The chain has TRBV30 and TRBJ2-3, with a possible D match to TRBD2 (7 bases). In germline, CDR1 is GTSNPN, CDR2 SVGIG (reference sequence). Trimming took off 5 bases at V and 4 bases at J, with 13 bases between the two ends. The CDR3 totals 13 residues. In DNA, the CDR3 is TGTGCCTGGGGGGGGGCCGGGGCAGATACGCAGTATTTT. Translation gives CAWGGAGADTQYF.

The chain joins TRBV30 to TRBJ2-7, with TRBD2 as a possible D gene (6 bases). Germline CDR1 is GTSNPN and CDR2 is SVGIG (reference sequence). The V gene lost 4 bases and the J gene lost 2 bases, with 12 bases spanning the gap. This CDR3 has 13 amino acids. The CDR3: CAWTPGVAYEQYF. In DNA form, the CDR3 reads TGTGCCTGGACTCCGGGGGTTGCCTACGAGCAGTACTTC.

The CDR3 coding sequence is TGTGCCAGCAGCTTCGGCGGGGGGGCCCTCAATGAGCAGTTCTTC. Its translation: CASSFGGGALNEQFF. The chain recombines TRBV7-9 with TRBJ2-1, with 9 bases aligning to TRBD2. Losses at the gene ends were 3 bases for V and 6 bases for J; bases not matched to a gene: 6. Per the germline V gene, CDR1 is SEHNR and CDR2 is FQNEAQ (reference sequence). This CDR3 has 15 residues.

The chain has TRBV30 and TRBJ2-7, with TRBD1 matching over 7 bases. The CDR3 consists of 13 residues. The V segment lost 4 bases and the J segment 3 bases; nucleotides outside the gene matches: 6. Germline V CDR1 and CDR2: GTSNPN, SVGIG (reference sequence). The CDR3 nucleotides are TGTGCCTGGACCACAGGGGCTGGCTACGAGCAGTACTTC. It codes for CAWTTGAGYEQYF.

This clone was detected only once. The rearrangement joins TRBV15 to TRBJ1-2; 7 nucleotides agree with TRBD1. V lost 1 base, J lost 7 bases, and 18 bases stayed unmatched. CDR3 length equals 18 residues. Germline-derived CDR1 and CDR2 are LNHNV and YYDKDF (reference sequence). The CDR3 is CATSRVGDSTGDSIGYTF. CDR3 DNA sequence: TGTGCCACCAGCAGAGTTGGGGACAGCACAGGGGACTCTATTGGCTACACCTTC. Full variable domain (outside the CDR3, taken from reference TRBV15 and TRBJ1-2): DAMVIQNPRYQVTQFGKPVTLSCSQTLNHNVMYWYQQKSSQAPKLLFHYYDKDFNNEADTPDNFQSRRPNTSFCFLDIRSPGLGDTAMYLCATSRVGDSTGDSIGYTFGSGTRLTVV.

The gene calls are TRBV7-8 and TRBJ2-1; D may be TRBD2 (5 bases). Trimming pared 8 bases from V and 3 bases from J, leaving 14 bases between. The CDR3 is 14 amino acids. Looked up from germline, CDR1 is SGHVS and CDR2 is FQNEAQ. Here the CDR3 reads CASGQRLNYNEQFF. CDR3 coding DNA: TGTGCCAGCGGTCAGCGGCTAAACTACAATGAGCAGTTCTTC. Filled out from reference TRBV7-8 and TRBJ2-1, the complete variable domain reads GAGVSQSPRYKVAKRGQDVALRCDPISGHVSLFWYQQALGQGPEFLTYFQNEAQLDKSGLPSDRFFAERPEGSVSTLKIQRTQQEDSAVYLCASGQRLNYNEQFFGPGTRLTVL.

The chain has TRBV5-6 and TRBJ2-6; 7 nucleotides line up with TRBD1. Germline V gene data show CDR1 as SGHDT and CDR2 as YYEEEE. The CDR3 spans 18 residues. Trimming cost V 4 bases and J 0 bases; bases outside gene matches: 10. CDR3 in DNA: TGTGCCAGCAGCCTTGGGCCGACAGGGCGCTCTGGGGCCAACGTCCTGACTTTC. Protein: CASSLGPTGRSGANVLTF.

There are many counts of this clone. The rearrangement joins TRBV11-3 to TRBJ2-1; D is undetermined. Germline V gives CDR1 SGHNT, CDR2 YENEEA. V was shortened by 3 bases and J by 8 bases, with 11 bases between the two germline ends. The CDR3 extends over 13 amino acids. The CDR3 DNA sequence: TGTGCCAGCAGCTTTGGAAGGCAGGATGAGCAGTTCTTC. Translation gives CASSFGRQDEQFF.

The gene calls are TRBV27 and TRBJ1-2; 10 bases fit TRBD1. Germline CDR1 reads MNHEY; CDR2 reads SMNVEV (reference sequence). The length of the CDR3 is 14 residues. Trimming removed 4 bases from V and 8 bases from J; junction bases left unmatched: 7. The CDR3 region is CASSSGTGVQGYTF. CDR3 nucleotide sequence: TGTGCCAGCAGTTCCGGGACAGGGGTTCAGGGCTACACCTTC.

This rearrangement joins TRBV27 to TRBJ2-5; perhaps TRBD2 as D (7 bases). Germline CDR1 is MNHEY and CDR2 is SMNVEV (reference sequence). The CDR3 contains 15 residues. Trimming removed 1 base at V and 5 bases at J, with 14 bases between. The CDR3 region has the DNA TGTGCCAGCAGTTTATACGGGGGGCTCGGTGAGACCCAGTACTTC. This gives the protein CASSLYGGLGETQYF.

The chain uses TRBV28 and TRBJ2-7; weak D call: TRBD1 (6 bases). This CDR3 has 17 amino acids. Germline lookup yields CDR1 MDHEN and CDR2 SYDVKM. V was shortened by 6 bases and J by 2 bases, with 23 bases between the two germline ends. This CDR3 reads CASSLPQTGILTYEQYF. The CDR3 DNA reads TGTGCCAGCAGCCTGCCCCAGACAGGAATCCTGACCTACGAGCAGTACTTC.

The count of this clone is one. This sequence joins TRBV25-1 and TRBJ2-7, with no clear D. CDR1 and CDR2 from the germline V gene are MGHDK and SYGVNS. Trimming cost V 1 base and J 0 bases, with 10 bases left between them. This CDR3 contains 15 residues. The CDR3 loop is CASSESSGYSYEQYF. In DNA form, the CDR3 reads TGTGCCAGCAGTGAATCTTCAGGTTACTCCTACGAGCAGTACTTC.

This clone was observed a few times. The chain joins TRBV27 to TRBJ2-3; perhaps TRBD1 as D (5 bases). CDR3 size: 14 residues. Germline CDR1 MNHEY, CDR2 SMNVEV (reference sequence). V was pared by 4 bases and J by 7 bases, with 15 bases between. DNA of the CDR3: TGTGCCAGCAGTTACAAAAACCAGGGAAATACGCAGTATTTT. Translating it yields CASSYKNQGNTQYF.

The genes are TRBV11-1 and TRBJ2-7, with D perhaps matching TRBD1 (6 bases). V was trimmed by 3 bases and J by 2 bases, leaving 17 bases between them. CDR1 and CDR2 from the germline V gene are SGHAT and FQDESV (reference sequence). This CDR3 has 16 residues. The CDR3 DNA follows: TGTGCCAGCAGCTTGTCCGGGGACACAGTCACCTACGAGCAGTACTTC. It specifies CASSLSGDTVTYEQYF.

The J gene is TRBJ2-1, the V gene TRBV19; D is ambiguous. The V gene lost 2 bases and the J gene lost 5 bases, with 4 bases spanning the gap. CDR3 length equals 12 residues. Germline-derived CDR1 and CDR2 are LNHDA and SQIVND (reference sequence). Here the CDR3 reads CASSIPDNEQFF. The CDR3 bases are TGTGCCAGTAGTATACCGGACAATGAGCAGTTCTTC.

This chain links TRBV7-8 with TRBJ2-7, with TRBD2 matching over 16 bases. This CDR3 has 22 amino acids. Looked up from germline, CDR1 is SGHVS and CDR2 is FQNEAQ. V lost 5 bases to trimming and J lost 3 bases; unmatched junction nucleotides: 22. DNA for the CDR3: TGTGCCAGCAGCCTAAGCCCGGGACTAGCGGGAGGGCCAGGGTTTGAGGACTACGAGCAGTACTTC. This encodes CASSLSPGLAGGPGFEDYEQYF.

The chain employs TRBV7-9 and TRBJ1-2; weak D call: TRBD1 (6 bases). From germline, CDR1 is SEHNR and CDR2 FQNEAQ (reference sequence). The V gene lost 6 bases and the J gene lost 7 bases, with 15 bases spanning the gap. The CDR3 totals 13 residues. The CDR3 coding sequence is TGTGCCAGCAGTCTTTCAGGACAGAGTGGCTACACCTTC. Translation: CASSLSGQSGYTF.